The sequence of this T cell receptor beta chain was determined in a study of siplizumab effects on memory and regulatory T cells. Notes on the study in general: The diversity of naive T cells seemed greater than that of memory cells, and their alloresponse contribution seemed major. Unstimulated subsets were the mapping target of only a minor fraction of alloreactive clones. A naive or memory phenotype could not be assigned to roughly 80-96% of the proliferating CD4+ or CD8+ clones. In siplizumab conditions, mappable alloreactive CD4+ clones averaged around 69% Treg-derived, against under 30% in controls.

Method: immunoSEQ multiplex PCR; TCRdb's copy keeps in-frame clones and lacks some. Among fewer than 60,000 clones listed, over 90% were seen once. On this clone: Its specificity is unknown.

The length of the CDR3 is 13 residues. J was trimmed by 5 bases and V by 6 bases; bases with no gene match: 3. Germline V lookup: CDR1 LNHNV, CDR2 YYDKDF (reference sequence). V and J are TRBV15 and TRBJ2-1; TRBD1 agrees at 8 bases. This TCR was recovered from a human donor in good health. Material for sequencing was CD8+ T cells sorted from blood. In nucleotides, the CDR3 is TGTGCCACCAGAGGGACAGGTCACAATGAGCAGTTCTTC. It encodes CATRGTGHNEQFF.